The clone carrying this T cell receptor beta chain was detected only once. The junction differs from germline at one of its ends, possibly a read error. Repertoires were generated with immunoSEQ multiplex PCR, while TCRdb's copy carries only in-frame clones and drops some. This table holds about 43,000 clones, about 95% found once. This specimen comes from a study of graft-versus-host responses after intestinal transplantation. Germline lookup yields CDR1 SGHRS and CDR2 YFSETQ. The CDR3 consists of 16 residues. V usage is TRBV5-1 and J usage is TRBJ2-3; 9 nucleotides match TRBD2. This TCR was sampled from a human patient who received an intestinal transplant, so some T cells may come from the graft donor. Specimen: PBMCs, collected approximately 360 days after intestinal transplant. Written as DNA, the CDR3 is TGCGCCAGCAACTTGGGGTCTAGCGGGGGCACAGATACGCAGTATTTT. Amino acid sequence: CASNLGSSGGTDTQYF.